This T cell receptor (beta chain) originates from a study of T cells in Graves' hyperthyroidism and ophthalmopathy. TCR beta CDR3 regions were amplified from RNA. Initially, a first-round RT-PCR of the TCR CDR3 employed the HTBI primer set. TCRdb re-derived calls from the multiplex PCR reads in MiXCR, one entry per CDR3 protein. The data show some 250,000 distinct CDR3 sequences, around 15% seen once. Diagnoses were established using clinical symptoms, serum thyroxine and TRAb, thyroid ultrasound and orbital computed tomography. Fresh 10 ml peripheral blood yielded PBMCs. The CDR3 contains 13 residues. The ends were cut back, 3 bases at V and 4 bases at J, with 7 bases in the middle. This clonotype was counted many times. Antigen specificity is unknown. General study results and limits: Ophthalmopathy prediction by the model preceded onset by a median 6.5 months.

Sequencing was carried out using blood. The receptor was isolated from a woman between 45 and 60 years old with Graves' hyperthyroidism that later progressed to Graves' ophthalmopathy. This rearrangement joins TRBV12-3 or TRBV12-4 to TRBJ2-1, with D perhaps matching TRBD2 (5 bases). The CDR3 loop reads CASSFGIYNEQFF. The CDR3, as DNA: TGTGCCAGCAGTTTCGGGATATACAATGAGCAGTTCTTC.